This T cell receptor (beta chain) came from a study of graft-versus-host responses after intestinal transplantation. Study details: Isolated intestinal, liver-intestinal, or multivisceral transplants were what recipients had.

This CDR3 is 14 amino acids long. Germline values: CDR1 SGHVS, CDR2 FNYEAQ. V lost 2 bases to trimming and J lost 1 base, with 8 bases between them. This table comes from immunoSEQ multiplex PCR, and its TCRdb copy is limited to in-frame clones, with some not included. The sample carries approximately 100,000 clones, approximately 94% recorded once. Regarding the study as a whole: Early after transplant, HvG clones declined as circulating GvH clones peaked. Recipient-marrow GvH clones were detected, some having first appeared in ileum or blood.

About this clone: As yet, its antigen is unknown.

Sample: unstimulated CD8+ T cells sorted from spleen or lymph node cells, taken before intestinal transplant. The receptor was derived from a human donor who received an intestinal transplant. The chain joins TRBV7-6 to TRBJ1-1, with D tentatively TRBD1 (5 bases). DNA for the CDR3: TGTGCCAGCAGCTTATTCGGGGGGAACACTGAAGCTTTCTTT. The encoded protein is CASSLFGGNTEAFF.